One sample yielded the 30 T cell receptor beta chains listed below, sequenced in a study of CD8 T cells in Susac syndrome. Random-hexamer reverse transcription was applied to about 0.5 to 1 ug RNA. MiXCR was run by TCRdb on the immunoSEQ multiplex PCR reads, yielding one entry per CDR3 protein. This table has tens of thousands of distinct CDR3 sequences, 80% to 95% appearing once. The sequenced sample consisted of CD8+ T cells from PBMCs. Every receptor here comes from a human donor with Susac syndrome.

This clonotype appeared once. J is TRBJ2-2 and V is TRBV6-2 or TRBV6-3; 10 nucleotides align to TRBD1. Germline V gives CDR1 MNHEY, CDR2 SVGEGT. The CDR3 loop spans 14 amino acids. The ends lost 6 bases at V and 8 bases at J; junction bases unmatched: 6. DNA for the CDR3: TGTGCCAGCAGAAAGACAGGGGGCGAGGGGGAGCTGTTTTTT. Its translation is CASRKTGGEGELFF.

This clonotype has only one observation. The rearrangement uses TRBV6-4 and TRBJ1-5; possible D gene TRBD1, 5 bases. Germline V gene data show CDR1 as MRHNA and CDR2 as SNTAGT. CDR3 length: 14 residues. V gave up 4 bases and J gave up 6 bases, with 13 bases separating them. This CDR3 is CASSADDGGQPQHF. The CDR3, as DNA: TGTGCCAGCAGTGCTGACGATGGGGGTCAGCCCCAGCATTTT.

CDR3 residues: CASSSHARDIQYF. The CDR3 DNA reads as TGTGCCAGCAGTTCCCACGCAAGGGACATTCAGTACTTC. The chain couples TRBV6-2 or TRBV6-3 to TRBJ2-4; D gene unclear. The V end lost 4 bases, the J end lost 8 bases, and 12 bases lay between the germline ends. CDR1 MNHEY and CDR2 SVGEGT come from the germline V gene. This CDR3 is built from 13 residues.

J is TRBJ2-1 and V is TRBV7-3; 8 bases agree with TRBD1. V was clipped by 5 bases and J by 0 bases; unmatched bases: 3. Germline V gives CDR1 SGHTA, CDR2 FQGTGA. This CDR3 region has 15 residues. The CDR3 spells CASSNTGGSYNEQFF. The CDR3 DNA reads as TGTGCCAGCAGCAATACAGGGGGCTCCTACAATGAGCAGTTCTTC. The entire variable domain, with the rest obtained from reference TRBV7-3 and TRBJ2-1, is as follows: GAGVSQTPSNKVTEKGKYVELRCDPISGHTALYWYRQSLGQGPEFLIYFQGTGAADDSGLPNDRFFAVRPEGSVSTLKIQRTERGDSAVYLCASSNTGGSYNEQFFGPGTRLTVL.

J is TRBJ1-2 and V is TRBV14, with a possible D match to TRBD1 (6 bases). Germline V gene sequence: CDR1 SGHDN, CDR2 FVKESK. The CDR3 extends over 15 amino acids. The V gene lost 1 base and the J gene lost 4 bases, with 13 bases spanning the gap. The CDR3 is CASSQVTRGAYGYTF. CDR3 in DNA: TGTGCCAGCAGCCAAGTCACTCGGGGGGCCTATGGCTACACCTTC.

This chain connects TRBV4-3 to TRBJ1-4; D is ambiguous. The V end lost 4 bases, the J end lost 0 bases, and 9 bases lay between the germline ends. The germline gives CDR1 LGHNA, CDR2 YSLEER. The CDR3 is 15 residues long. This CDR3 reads CASSRILATNEKLFF. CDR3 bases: TGCGCCAGCAGCCGAATTCTTGCAACTAATGAAAAACTGTTTTTT.

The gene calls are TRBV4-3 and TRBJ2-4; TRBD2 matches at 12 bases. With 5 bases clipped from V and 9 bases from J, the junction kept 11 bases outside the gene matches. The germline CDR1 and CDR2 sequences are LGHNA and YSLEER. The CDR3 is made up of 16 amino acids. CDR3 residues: CASSTVWLAGGTIQYF. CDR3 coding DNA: TGCGCCAGCAGCACTGTCTGGCTAGCGGGGGGGACCATTCAGTACTTC.

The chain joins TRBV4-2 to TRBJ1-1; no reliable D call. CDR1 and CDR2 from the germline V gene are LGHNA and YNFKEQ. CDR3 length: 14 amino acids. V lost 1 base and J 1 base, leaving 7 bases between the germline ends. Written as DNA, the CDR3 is TGTGCCAGCAGCCAAGGGATTGCGAACACTGAAGCTTTCTTT. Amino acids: CASSQGIANTEAFF.

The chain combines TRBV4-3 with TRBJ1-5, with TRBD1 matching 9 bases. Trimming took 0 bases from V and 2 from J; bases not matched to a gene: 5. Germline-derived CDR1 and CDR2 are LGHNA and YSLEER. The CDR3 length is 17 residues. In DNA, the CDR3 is TGCGCCAGCAGCCAAGATTGGGGACAGGGTGGCAATCAGCCCCAGCATTTT. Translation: CASSQDWGQGGNQPQHF.

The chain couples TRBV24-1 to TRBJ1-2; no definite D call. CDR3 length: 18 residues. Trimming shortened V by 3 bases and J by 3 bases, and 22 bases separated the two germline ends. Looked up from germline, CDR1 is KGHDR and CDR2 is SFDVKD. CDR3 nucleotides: TGTGCCACCAGTGATCGGTCTGTCTCGTCAGGTTCTTACTATGGCTACACCTTC. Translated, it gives CATSDRSVSSGSYYGYTF.

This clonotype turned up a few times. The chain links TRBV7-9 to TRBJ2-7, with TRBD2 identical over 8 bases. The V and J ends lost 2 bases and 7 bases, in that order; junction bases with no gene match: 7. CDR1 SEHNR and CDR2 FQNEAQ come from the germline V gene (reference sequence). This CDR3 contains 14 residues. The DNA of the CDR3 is TGTGCCAGCAGCTTACTAGCGGGTTCTGCTGAGCAGTACTTC. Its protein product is CASSLLAGSAEQYF.

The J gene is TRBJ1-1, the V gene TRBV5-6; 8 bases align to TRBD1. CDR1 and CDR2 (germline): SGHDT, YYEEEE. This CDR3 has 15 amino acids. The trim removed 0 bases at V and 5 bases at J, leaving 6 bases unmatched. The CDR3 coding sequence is TGTGCCAGCAGCTTGGCCCAGGGGGCTAATACTGAAGCTTTCTTT. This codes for CASSLAQGANTEAFF.

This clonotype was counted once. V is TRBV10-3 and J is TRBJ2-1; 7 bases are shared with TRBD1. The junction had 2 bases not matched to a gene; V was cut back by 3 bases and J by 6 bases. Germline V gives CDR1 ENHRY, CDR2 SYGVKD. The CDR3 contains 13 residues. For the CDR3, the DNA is TGTGCCATCAGTGAAACAGGGGTCAATGAGCAGTTCTTC. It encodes CAISETGVNEQFF.

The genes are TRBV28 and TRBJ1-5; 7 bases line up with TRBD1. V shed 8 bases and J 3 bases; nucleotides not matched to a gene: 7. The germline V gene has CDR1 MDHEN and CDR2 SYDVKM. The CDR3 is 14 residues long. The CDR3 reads CASGQGVINQPQHF. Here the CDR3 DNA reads TGTGCCAGCGGTCAGGGGGTGATCAATCAGCCCCAGCATTTT. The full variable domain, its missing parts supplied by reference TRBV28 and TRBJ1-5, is DVKVTQSSRYLVKRTGEKVFLECVQDMDHENMFWYRQDPGLGLRLIYFSYDVKMKEKGDIPEGYSVSREKKERFSLILESASTNQTSMYLCASGQGVINQPQHFGDGTRLSIL.

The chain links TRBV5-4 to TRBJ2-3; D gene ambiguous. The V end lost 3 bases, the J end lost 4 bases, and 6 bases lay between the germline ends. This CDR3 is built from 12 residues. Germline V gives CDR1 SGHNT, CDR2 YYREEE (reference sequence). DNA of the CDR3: TGTGCCAGCAGCTGGGGTGCAGATACGCAGTATTTT. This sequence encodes CASSWGADTQYF.

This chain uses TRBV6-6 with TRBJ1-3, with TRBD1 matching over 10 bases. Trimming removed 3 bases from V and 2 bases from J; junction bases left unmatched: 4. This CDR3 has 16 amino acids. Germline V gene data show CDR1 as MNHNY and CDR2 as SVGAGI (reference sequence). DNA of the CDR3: TGTGCCAGCAGTTATTCGGACAGGGGGGCTGGAAACACCATATATTTT. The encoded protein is CASSYSDRGAGNTIYF.

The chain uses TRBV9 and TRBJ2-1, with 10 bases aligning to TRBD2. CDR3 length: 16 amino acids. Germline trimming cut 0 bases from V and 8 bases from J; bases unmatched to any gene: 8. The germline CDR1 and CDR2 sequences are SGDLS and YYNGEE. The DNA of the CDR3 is TGTGCCAGCAGCGTAGGGTCTAGCGGGGGCATCGATGAGCAGTTCTTC. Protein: CASSVGSSGGIDEQFF.

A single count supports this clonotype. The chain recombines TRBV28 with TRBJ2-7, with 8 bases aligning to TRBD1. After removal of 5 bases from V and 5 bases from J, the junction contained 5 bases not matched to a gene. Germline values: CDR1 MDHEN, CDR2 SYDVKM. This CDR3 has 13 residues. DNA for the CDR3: TGTGCCAGCAGTCTTTGGACAGGGAACGAGCAGTACTTC. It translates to CASSLWTGNEQYF.

Written as DNA, the CDR3 is TGCGCCAGCAGCTTCAGGGGCGGGAATGAAAAACTGTTTTTT. It translates to CASSFRGGNEKLFF. J is TRBJ1-4 and V is TRBV5-1; a weak D match, TRBD1 (6 bases). V lost 2 bases and J 5 bases, leaving 10 bases between the germline ends. In germline, CDR1 is SGHRS, CDR2 YFSETQ. The CDR3 is 14 residues long.

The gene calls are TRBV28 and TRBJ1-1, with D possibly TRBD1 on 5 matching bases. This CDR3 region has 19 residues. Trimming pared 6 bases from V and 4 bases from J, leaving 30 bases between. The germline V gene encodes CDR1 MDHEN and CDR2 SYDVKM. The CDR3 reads CASSSWELGRADGGTEAFF. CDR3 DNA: TGTGCCAGCAGCAGTTGGGAGCTCGGACGAGCCGACGGGGGCACTGAAGCTTTCTTT.

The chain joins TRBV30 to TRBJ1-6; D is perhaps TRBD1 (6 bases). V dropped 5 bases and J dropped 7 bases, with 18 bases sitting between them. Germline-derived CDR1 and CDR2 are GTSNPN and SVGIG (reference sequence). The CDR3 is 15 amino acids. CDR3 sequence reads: CAWGETDGTNSPLHF. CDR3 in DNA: TGTGCCTGGGGCGAGACGGACGGGACAAATTCACCCCTCCACTTT.

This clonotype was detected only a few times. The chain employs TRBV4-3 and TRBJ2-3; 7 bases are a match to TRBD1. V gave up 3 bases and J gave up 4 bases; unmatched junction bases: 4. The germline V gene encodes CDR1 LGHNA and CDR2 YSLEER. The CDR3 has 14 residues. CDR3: CASSHRQGADTQYF. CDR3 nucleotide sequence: TGCGCCAGCAGCCACCGACAGGGTGCAGATACGCAGTATTTT.

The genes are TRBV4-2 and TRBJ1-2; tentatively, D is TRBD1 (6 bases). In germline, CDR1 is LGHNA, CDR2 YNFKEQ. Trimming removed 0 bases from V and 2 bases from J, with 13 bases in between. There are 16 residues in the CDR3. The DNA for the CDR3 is TGTGCCAGCAGCCAAGAGTCAGGGGACATGAACTATGGCTACACCTTC. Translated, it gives CASSQESGDMNYGYTF.

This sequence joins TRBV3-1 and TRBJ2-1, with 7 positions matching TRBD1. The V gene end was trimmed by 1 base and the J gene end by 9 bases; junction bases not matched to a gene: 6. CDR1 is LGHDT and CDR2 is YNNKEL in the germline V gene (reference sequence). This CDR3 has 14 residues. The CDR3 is CASSQVRGRGEQFF. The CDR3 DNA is TGTGCCAGCAGCCAAGTAAGGGGGCGCGGTGAGCAGTTCTTC.

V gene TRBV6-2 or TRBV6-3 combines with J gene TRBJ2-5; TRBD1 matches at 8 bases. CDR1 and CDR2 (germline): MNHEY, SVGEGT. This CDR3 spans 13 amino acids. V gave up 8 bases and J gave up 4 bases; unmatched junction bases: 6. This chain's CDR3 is CASSTGTGETQYF. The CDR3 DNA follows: TGTGCCAGCTCGACCGGGACAGGAGAGACCCAGTACTTC.

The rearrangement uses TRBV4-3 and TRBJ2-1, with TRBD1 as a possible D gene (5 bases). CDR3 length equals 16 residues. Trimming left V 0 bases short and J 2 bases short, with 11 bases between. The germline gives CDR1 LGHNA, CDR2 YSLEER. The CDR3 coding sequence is TGCGCCAGCAGCCAAGAACTGGGGCCGACCTACAATGAGCAGTTCTTC. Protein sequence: CASSQELGPTYNEQFF.

The CDR3 protein is CASSFTGARYEQYF. The CDR3 region has the DNA TGTGCCAGCAGTTTCACGGGGGCGCGGTACGAGCAGTACTTC. This chain uses TRBV28 with TRBJ2-7; D might be TRBD1 or TRBD2, each matching 6 bases. V was pared by 3 bases and J by 4 bases, with 13 bases between. Germline V gives CDR1 MDHEN, CDR2 SYDVKM. The CDR3 is 14 residues long.

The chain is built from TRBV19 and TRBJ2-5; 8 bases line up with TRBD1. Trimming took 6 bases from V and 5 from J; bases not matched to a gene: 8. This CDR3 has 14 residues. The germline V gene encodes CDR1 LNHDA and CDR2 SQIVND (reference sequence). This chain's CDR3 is CASSAGQGMETQYF. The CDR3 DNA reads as TGTGCCAGTAGCGCCGGACAGGGAATGGAGACCCAGTACTTC.

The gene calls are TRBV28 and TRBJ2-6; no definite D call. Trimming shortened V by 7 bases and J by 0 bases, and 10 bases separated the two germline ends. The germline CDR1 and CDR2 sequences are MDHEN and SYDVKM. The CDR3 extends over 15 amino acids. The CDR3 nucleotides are TGTGCCAGCACCTCCCTGCCCTCTGGGGCCAACGTCCTGACTTTC. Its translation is CASTSLPSGANVLTF.

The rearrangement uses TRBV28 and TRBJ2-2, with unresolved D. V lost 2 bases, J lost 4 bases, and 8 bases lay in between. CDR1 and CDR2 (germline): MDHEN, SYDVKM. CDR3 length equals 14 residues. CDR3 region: CASSLPAVTGELFF. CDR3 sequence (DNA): TGTGCCAGCAGTTTACCAGCAGTCACCGGGGAGCTGTTTTTT.